The present T cell receptor (beta chain) was sequenced within a study of blood T cell repertoires in COVID-19. Overall study: PBMCs, B-cell-depleted T cells, or T cells were the source of the cDNA or gDNA that made up the material.

Germline V gene data show CDR1 as KGHDR and CDR2 as SFDVKD. Trimming shortened V by 5 bases and J by 2 bases, and 10 bases separated the two germline ends. The CDR3 spans 14 residues. TCRdb keeps only in-frame clones here, not all; method: immunoSEQ multiplex PCR. The data hold roughly 32,000 clones, with roughly 87% observed a single time. The sequence derives from a man older than 75 with acute or convalescent COVID-19. The V gene is TRBV24-1, the J gene TRBJ2-3; possible D gene TRBD1, 6 bases. The sample was peripheral blood. This CDR3 is CATSGDIYTDTQYF. The CDR3 DNA follows: TGTGCCACCAGTGGGGACATTTACACAGATACGCAGTATTTT.